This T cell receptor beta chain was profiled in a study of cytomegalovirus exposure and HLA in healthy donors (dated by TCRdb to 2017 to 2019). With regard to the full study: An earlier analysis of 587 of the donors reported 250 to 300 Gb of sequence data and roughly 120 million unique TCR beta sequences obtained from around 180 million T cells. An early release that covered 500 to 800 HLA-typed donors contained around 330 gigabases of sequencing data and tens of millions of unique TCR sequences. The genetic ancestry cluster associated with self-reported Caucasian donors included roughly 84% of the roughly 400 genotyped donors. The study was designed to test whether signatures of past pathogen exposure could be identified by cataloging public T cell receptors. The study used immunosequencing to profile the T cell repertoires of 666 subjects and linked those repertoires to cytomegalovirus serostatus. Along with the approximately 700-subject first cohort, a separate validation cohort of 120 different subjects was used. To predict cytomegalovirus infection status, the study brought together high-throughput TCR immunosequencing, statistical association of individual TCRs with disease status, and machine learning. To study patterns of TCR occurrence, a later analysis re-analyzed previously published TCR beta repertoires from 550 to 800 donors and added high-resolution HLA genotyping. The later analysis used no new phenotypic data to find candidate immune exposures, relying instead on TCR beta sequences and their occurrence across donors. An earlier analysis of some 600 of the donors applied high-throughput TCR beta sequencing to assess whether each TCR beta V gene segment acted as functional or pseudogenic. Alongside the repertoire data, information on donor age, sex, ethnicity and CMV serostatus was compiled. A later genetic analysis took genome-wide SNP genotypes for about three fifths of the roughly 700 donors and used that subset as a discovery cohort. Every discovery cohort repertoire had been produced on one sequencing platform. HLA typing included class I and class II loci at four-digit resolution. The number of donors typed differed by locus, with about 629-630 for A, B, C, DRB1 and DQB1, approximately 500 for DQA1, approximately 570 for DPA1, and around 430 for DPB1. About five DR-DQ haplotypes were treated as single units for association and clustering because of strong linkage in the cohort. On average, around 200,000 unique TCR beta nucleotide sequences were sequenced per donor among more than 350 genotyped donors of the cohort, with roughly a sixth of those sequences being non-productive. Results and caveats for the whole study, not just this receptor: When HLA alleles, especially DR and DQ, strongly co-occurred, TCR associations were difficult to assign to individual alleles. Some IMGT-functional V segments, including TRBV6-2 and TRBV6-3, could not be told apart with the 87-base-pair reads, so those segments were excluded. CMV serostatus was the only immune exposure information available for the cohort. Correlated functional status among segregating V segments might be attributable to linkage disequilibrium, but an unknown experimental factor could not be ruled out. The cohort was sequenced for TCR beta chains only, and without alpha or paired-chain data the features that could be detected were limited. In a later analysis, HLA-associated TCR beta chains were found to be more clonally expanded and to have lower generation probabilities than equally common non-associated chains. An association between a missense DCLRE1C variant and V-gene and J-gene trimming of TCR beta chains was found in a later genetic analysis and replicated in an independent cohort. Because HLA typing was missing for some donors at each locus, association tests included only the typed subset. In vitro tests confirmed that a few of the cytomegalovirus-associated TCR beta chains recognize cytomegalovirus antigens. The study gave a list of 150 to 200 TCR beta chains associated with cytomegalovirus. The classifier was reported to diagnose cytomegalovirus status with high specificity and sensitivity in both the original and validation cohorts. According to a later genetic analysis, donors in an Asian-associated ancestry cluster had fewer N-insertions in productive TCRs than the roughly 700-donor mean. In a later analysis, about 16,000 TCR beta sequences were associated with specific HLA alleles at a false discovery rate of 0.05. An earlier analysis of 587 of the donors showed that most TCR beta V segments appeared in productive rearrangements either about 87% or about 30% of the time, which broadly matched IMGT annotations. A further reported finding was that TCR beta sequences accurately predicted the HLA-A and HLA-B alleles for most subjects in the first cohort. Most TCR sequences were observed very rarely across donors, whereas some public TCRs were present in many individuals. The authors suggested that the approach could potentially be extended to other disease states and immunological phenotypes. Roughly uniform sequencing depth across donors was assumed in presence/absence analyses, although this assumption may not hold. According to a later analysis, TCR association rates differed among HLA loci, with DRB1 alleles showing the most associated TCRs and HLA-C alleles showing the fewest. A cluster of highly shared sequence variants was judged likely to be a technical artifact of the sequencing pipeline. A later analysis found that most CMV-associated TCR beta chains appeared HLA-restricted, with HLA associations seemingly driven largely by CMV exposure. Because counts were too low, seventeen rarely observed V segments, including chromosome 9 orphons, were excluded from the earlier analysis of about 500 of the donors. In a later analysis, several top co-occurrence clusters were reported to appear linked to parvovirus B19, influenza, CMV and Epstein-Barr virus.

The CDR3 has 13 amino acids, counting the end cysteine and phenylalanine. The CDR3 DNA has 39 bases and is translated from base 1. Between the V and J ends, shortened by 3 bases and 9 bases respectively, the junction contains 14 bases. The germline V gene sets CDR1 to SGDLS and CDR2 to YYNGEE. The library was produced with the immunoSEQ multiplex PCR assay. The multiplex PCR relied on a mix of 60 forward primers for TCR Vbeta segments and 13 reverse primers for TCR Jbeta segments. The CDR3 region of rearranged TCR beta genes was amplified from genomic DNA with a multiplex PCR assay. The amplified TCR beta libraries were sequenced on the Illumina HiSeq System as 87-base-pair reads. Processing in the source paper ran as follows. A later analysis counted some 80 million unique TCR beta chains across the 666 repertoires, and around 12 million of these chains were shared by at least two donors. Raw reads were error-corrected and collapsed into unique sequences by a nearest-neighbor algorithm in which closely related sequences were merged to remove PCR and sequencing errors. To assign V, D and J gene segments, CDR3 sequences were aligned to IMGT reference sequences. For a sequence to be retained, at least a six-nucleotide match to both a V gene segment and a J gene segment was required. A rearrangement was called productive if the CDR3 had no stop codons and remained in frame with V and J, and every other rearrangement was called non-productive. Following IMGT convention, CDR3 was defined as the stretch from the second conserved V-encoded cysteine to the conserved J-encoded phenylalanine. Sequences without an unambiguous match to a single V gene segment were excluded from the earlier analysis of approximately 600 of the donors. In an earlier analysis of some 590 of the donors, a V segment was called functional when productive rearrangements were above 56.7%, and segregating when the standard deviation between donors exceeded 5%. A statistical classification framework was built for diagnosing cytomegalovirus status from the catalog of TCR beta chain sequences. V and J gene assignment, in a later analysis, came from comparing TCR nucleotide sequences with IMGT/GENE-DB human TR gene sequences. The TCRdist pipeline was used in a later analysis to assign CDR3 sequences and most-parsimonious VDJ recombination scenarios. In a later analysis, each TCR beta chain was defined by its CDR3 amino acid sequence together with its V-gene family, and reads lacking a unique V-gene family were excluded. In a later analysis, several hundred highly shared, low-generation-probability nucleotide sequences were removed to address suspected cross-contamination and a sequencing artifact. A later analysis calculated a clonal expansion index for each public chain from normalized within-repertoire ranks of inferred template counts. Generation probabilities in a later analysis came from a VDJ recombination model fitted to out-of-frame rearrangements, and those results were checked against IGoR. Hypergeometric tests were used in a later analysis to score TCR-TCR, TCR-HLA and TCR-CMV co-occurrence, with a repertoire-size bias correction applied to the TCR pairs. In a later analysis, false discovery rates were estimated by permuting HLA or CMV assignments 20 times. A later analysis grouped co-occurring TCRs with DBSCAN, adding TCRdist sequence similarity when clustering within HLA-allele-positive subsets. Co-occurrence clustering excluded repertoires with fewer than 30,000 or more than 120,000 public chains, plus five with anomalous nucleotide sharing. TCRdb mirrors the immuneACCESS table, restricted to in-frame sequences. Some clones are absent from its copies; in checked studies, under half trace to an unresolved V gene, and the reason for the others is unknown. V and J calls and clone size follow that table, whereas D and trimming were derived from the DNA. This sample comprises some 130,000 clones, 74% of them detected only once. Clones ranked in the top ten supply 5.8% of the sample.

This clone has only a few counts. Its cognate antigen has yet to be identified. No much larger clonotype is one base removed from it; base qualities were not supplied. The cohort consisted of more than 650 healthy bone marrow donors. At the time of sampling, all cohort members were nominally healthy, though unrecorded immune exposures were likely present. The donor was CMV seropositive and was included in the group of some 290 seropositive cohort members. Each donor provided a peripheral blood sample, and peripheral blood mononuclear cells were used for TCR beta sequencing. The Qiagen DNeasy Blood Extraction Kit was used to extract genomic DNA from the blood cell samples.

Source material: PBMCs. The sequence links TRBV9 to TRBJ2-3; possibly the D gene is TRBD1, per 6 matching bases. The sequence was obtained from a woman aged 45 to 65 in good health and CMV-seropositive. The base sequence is TGTGCCAGCAGCGCCCGTCCAGGGGAGACGCAGTATTTT. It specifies CASSARPGETQYF.